This TCR beta chain was obtained from a study of blood T cell repertoires in COVID-19. At the level of the study: T cells, B-cell-depleted T cells, or PBMCs supplied cDNA or gDNA.

TCRdb's table, derived via immunoSEQ multiplex PCR, lists solely in-frame clones and lacks some. This table holds 200,000 to 250,000 clones, about 88% found once. Participants reported their clinical history, and cohort assignment relied on those reports. A case of COVID-19 had been met by exposed participants within 2 weeks before study entry. CDR3 size: 12 residues. Germline V CDR1 and CDR2: WNHNN, SYGVQD (reference sequence). Trimming took 7 bases from V and 6 from J, leaving 12 bases between them. Sequencing used PBMCs or T cells enriched from blood (not recorded which). The receptor was derived from a woman in her thirties who had been exposed to COVID-19. J is TRBJ1-2 and V is TRBV10-1; perhaps TRBD1 as D (6 bases). The CDR3 DNA reads as TGCGCCAGCAAGGAGACAGGTCATGGCTACACCTTC. Amino acids: CASKETGHGYTF.